The clone carrying this T cell receptor beta chain has just a few counts. This sample stems from a study of blood T cell repertoires in COVID-19. Background on the study: The United States, Italy and Spain were the sources of the acute and convalescent COVID-19 samples.

Between the trimmed V and J ends, which lost 0 bases and 2 bases, there was a span of 19 bases. Germline CDR1 is GTSNPN and CDR2 is SVGIG (reference sequence). The CDR3 contains 17 residues. Generated by immunoSEQ multiplex PCR, the TCRdb table keeps only in-frame clones and is missing some. The sample shows approximately 100,000 clones, roughly 79% of them seen only once. The receptor's source is a man aged 65 to 85 with acute or convalescent COVID-19. This chain connects TRBV30 to TRBJ1-2; D is undetermined. The specimen was peripheral blood. CDR3 in amino acids: CAWSVFGLGRSNYGYTF. The DNA for the CDR3 is TGTGCCTGGAGTGTTTTCGGTTTGGGCAGGTCAAACTATGGCTACACCTTC.